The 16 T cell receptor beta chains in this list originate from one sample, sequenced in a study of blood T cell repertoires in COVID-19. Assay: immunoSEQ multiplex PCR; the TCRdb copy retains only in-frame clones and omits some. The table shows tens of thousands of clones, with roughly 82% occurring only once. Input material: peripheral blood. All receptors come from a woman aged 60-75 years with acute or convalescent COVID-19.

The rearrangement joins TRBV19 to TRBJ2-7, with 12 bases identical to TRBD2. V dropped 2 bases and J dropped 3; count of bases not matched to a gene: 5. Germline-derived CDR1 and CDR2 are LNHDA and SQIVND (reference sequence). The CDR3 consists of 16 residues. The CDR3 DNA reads TGTGCCAGTAGTATAAAACTAGCGGGAGGCTTCTACGAGCAGTACTTC. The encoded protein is CASSIKLAGGFYEQYF. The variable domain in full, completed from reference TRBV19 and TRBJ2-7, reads DGGITQSPKYLFRKEGQNVTLSCEQNLNHDAMYWYRQDPGQGLRLIYYSQIVNDFQKGDIAEGYSVSREKKESFPLTVTSAQKNPTAFYLCASSIKLAGGFYEQYFGPGTRLTVT.

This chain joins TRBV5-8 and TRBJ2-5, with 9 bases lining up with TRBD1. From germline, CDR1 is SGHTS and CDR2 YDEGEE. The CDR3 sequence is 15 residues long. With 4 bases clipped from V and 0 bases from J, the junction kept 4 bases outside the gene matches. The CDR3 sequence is CASSPTGGHQETQYF. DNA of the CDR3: TGTGCCAGCAGCCCGACAGGGGGGCACCAAGAGACCCAGTACTTC.

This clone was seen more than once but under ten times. Here the CDR3 reads CASSLVRSGQGFYYEQYF. For the CDR3, the DNA is TGTGCCAGCAGCTTAGTTCGGTCAGGACAGGGATTCTACTACGAGCAGTACTTC. This sequence joins TRBV11-2 and TRBJ2-7, with TRBD1 identical over 8 bases. Trimming removed 1 base from V and 3 bases from J; junction bases left unmatched: 14. CDR3 length: 18 amino acids. The germline gives CDR1 SGHAT, CDR2 FQNNGV.

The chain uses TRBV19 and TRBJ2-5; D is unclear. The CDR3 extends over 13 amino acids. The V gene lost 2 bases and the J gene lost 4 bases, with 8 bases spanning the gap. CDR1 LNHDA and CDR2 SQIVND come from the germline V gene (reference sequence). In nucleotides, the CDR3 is TGTGCCAGTAGTATACAGGTGGGAGAGACCCAGTACTTC. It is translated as CASSIQVGETQYF. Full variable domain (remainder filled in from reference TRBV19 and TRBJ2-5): DGGITQSPKYLFRKEGQNVTLSCEQNLNHDAMYWYRQDPGQGLRLIYYSQIVNDFQKGDIAEGYSVSREKKESFPLTVTSAQKNPTAFYLCASSIQVGETQYFGPGTRLLVL.

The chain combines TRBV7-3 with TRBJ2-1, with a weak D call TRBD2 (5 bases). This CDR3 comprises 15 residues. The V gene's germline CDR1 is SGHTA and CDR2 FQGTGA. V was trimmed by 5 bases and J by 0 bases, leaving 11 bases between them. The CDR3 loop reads CASSVSGDSYNEQFF. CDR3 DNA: TGTGCCAGCAGCGTAAGCGGAGACTCCTACAATGAGCAGTTCTTC.

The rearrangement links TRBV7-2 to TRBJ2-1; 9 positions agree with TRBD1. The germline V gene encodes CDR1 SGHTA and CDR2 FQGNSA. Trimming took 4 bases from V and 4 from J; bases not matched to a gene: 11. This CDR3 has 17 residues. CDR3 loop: CASSSTRGQGRYNEQFF. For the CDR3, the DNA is TGTGCCAGCAGCTCGACAAGGGGACAGGGTCGGTACAATGAGCAGTTCTTC.

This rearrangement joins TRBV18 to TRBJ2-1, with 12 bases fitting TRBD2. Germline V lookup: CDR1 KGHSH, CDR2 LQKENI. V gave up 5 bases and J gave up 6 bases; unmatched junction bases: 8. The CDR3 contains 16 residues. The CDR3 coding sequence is TGTGCCAGCTCATCAAAGCTAGCGGGGGGGCCCAATGAGCAGTTCTTC. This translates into CASSSKLAGGPNEQFF.

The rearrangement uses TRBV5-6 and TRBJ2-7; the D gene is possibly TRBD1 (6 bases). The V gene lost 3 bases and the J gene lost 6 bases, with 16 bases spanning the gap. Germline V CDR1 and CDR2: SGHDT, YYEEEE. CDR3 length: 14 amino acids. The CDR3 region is CASSYQGTGREQYF. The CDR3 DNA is TGTGCCAGCAGCTATCAGGGGACGGGACGCGAGCAGTACTTC.

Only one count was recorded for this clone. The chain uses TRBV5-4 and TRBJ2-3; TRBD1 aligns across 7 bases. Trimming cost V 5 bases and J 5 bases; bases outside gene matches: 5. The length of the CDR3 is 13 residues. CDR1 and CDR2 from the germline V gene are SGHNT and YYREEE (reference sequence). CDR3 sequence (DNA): TGTGCCAGCAGTGAGGGGGCTAGAGATACGCAGTATTTT. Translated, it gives CASSEGARDTQYF.

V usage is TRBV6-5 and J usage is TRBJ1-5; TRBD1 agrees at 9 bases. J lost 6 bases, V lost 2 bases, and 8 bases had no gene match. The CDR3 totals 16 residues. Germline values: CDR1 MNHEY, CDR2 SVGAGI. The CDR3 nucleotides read TGTGCCAGCAGTTACCCCTCGGACAGGGGTGGTCAGCCCCAGCATTTT. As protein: CASSYPSDRGGQPQHF.

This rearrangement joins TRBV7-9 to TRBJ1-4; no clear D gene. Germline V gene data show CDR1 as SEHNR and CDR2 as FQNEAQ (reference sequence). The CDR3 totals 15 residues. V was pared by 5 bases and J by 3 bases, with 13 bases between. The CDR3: CASSRDSLANEKLFF. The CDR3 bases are TGTGCCAGCAGCAGAGACTCTTTGGCTAATGAAAAACTGTTTTTT.

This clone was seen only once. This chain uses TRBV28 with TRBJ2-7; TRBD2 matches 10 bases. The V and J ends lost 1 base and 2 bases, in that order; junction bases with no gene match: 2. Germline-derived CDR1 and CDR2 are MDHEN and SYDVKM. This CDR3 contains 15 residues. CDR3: CASSLSSGGAYEQYF. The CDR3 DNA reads TGTGCCAGCAGTTTATCCAGCGGGGGGGCCTACGAGCAGTACTTC. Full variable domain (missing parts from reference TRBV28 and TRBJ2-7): DVKVTQSSRYLVKRTGEKVFLECVQDMDHENMFWYRQDPGLGLRLIYFSYDVKMKEKGDIPEGYSVSREKKERFSLILESASTNQTSMYLCASSLSSGGAYEQYFGPGTRLTVT.

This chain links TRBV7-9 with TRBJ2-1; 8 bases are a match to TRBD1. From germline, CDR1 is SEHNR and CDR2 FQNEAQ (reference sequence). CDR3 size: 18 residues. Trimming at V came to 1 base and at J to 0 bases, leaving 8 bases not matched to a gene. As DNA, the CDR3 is TGTGCCAGCAGCTTAGGGGAAAACAGGGGGTCCTCCTACAATGAGCAGTTCTTC. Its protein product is CASSLGENRGSSYNEQFF.

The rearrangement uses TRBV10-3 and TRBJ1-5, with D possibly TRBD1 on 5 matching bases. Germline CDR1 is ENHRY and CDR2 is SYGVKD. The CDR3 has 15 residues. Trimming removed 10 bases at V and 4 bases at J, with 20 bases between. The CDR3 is CASPSMTDLNQPQHF. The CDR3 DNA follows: TGTGCCAGCCCCTCCATGACAGATTTAAATCAGCCCCAGCATTTT.

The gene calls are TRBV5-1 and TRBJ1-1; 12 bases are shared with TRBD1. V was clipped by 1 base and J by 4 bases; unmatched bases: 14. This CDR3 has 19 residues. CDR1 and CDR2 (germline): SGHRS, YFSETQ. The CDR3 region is CASSLNPGRDRGPGTEAFF. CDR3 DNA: TGCGCCAGCAGCTTGAATCCTGGACGGGACAGGGGGCCTGGCACTGAAGCTTTCTTT.

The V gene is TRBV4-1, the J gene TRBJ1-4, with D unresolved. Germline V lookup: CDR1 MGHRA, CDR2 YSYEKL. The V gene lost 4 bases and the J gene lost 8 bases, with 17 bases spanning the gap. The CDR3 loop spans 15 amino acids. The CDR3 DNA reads TGCGCCAGCAGCCGGGCCCCGGCCACAGACGAAAAACTGTTTTTT. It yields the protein CASSRAPATDEKLFF.